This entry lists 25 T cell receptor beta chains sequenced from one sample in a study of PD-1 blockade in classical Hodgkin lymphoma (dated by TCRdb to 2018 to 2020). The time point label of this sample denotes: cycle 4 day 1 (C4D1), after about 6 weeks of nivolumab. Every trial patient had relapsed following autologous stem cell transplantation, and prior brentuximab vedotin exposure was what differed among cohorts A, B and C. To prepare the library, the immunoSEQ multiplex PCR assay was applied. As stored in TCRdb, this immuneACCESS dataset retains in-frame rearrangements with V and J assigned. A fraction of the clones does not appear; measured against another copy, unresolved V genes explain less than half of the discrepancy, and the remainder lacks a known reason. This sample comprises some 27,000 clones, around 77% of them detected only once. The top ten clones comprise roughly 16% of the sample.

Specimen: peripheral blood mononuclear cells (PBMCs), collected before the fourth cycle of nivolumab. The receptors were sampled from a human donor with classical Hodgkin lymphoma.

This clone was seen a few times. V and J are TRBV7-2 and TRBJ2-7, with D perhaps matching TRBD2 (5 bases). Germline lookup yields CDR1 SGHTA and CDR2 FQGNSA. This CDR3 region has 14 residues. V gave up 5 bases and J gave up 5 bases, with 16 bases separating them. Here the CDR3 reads CASSPMGASNEQYF. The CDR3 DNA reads TGTGCCAGCAGCCCTATGGGCGCTAGCAACGAGCAGTACTTC.

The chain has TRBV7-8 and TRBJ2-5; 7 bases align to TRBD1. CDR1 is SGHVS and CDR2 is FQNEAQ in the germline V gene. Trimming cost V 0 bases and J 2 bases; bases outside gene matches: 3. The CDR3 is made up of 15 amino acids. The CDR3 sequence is CASSLAPGQQETQYF. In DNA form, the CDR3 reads TGTGCCAGCAGCTTAGCCCCGGGACAGCAAGAGACCCAGTACTTC.

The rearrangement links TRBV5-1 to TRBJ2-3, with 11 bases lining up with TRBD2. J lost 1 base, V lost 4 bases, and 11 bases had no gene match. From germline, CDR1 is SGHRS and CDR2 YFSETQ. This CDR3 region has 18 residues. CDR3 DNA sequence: TGCGCCAGCAGCCGGGAACTAGCGGGAGTCGGGGGCACAGATACGCAGTATTTT. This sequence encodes CASSRELAGVGGTDTQYF.

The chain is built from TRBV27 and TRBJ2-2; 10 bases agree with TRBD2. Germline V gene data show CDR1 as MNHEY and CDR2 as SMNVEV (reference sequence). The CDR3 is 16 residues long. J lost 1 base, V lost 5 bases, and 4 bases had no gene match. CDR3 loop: CASSAWTSGNTGELFF. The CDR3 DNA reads TGTGCCAGCAGTGCCTGGACTAGCGGGAACACCGGGGAGCTGTTTTTT.

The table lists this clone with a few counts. The CDR3 protein is CASSAKGQGANTGELFF. The CDR3 coding sequence is TGCGCCAGCAGTGCGAAAGGACAGGGGGCGAACACCGGGGAGCTGTTTTTT. This chain connects TRBV10-2 to TRBJ2-2; TRBD1 agrees at 10 bases. The CDR3 covers 17 residues. Per the germline V gene, CDR1 is WSHSY and CDR2 is SAAADI. J was trimmed by 0 bases and V by 4 bases; bases with no gene match: 5.

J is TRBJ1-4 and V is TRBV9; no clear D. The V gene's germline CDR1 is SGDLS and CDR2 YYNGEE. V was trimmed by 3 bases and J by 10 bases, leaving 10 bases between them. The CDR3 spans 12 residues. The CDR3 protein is CASSGDVGKLFF. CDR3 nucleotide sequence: TGTGCCAGCAGCGGCGATGTCGGAAAACTGTTTTTT.

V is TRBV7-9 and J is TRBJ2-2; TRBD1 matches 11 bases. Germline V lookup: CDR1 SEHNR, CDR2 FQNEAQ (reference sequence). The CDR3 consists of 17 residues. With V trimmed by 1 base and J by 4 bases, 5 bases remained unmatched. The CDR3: CASSLVSGTGGTGELFF. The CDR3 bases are TGTGCCAGCAGCTTAGTCTCCGGGACAGGGGGCACCGGGGAGCTGTTTTTT. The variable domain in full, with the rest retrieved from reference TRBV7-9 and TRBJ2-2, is DTGVSQNPRHKITKRGQNVTFRCDPISEHNRLYWYRQTLGQGPEFLTYFQNEAQLEKSRLLSDRFSAERPKGSFSTLEIQRTEQGDSAMYLCASSLVSGTGGTGELFFGEGSRLTVL.

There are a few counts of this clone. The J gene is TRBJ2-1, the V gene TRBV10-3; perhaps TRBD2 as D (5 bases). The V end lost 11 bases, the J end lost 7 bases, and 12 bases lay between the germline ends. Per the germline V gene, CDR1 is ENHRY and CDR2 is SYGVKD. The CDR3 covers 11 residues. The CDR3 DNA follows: TGTGCCGCCTGGGAGACGAATGAGCAGTTCTTC. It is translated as CAAWETNEQFF.

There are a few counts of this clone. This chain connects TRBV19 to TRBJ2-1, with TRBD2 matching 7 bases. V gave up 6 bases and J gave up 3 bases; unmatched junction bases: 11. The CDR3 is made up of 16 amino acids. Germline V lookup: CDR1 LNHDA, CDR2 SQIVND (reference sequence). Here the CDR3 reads CASSPLSLAVYNEQFF. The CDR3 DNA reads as TGTGCCAGTAGCCCTCTTTCGCTAGCGGTCTACAATGAGCAGTTCTTC.

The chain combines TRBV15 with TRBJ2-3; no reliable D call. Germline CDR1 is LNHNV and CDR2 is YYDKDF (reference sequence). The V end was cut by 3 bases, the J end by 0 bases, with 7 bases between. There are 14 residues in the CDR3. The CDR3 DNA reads TGTGCCACCAGCAGGCAAGAAAGCACAGATACGCAGTATTTT. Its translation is CATSRQESTDTQYF.

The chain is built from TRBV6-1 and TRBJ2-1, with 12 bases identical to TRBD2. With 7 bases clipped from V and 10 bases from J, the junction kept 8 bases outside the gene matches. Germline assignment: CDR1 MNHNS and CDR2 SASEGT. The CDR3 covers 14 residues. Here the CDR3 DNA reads TGTGCCAGCAAGGCTAGCGGGAGGGCCTTCGAGCAGTTCTTC. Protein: CASKASGRAFEQFF.

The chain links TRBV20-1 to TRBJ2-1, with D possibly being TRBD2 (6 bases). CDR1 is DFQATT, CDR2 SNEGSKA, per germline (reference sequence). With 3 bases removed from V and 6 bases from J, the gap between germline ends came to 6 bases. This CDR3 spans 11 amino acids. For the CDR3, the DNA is TGCAGTGCTAGGACTAGCAATGAGCAGTTCTTC. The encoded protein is CSARTSNEQFF.

CDR3 residues: CASSYLGSKNIQYF. In nucleotides, the CDR3 is TGTGCCAGCAGTTACTTGGGAAGCAAAAACATTCAGTACTTC. The chain links TRBV6-5 to TRBJ2-4; D gene unclear. CDR3 length equals 14 residues. V shed 1 base and J shed 3 bases, with 7 bases lying between them. CDR1 is MNHEY, CDR2 SVGAGI, per germline.

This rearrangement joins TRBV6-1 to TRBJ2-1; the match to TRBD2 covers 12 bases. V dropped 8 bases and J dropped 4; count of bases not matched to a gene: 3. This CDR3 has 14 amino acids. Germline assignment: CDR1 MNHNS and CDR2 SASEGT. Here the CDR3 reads CASHTSGRYNEQFF. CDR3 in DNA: TGTGCCAGCCATACTAGCGGGAGGTACAATGAGCAGTTCTTC.

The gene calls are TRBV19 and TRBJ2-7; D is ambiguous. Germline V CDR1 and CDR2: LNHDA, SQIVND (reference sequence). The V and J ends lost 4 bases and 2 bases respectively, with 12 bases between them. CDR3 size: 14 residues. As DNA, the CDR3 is TGTGCCAGTAGTACACAGACCGGTACCTACGAGCAGTACTTC. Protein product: CASSTQTGTYEQYF.

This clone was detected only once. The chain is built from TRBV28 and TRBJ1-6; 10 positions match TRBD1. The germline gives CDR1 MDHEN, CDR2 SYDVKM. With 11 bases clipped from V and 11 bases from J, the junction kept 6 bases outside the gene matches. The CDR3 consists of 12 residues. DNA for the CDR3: TGTGCCGGCGCGACAGGGGGCACACCCCTCCACTTT. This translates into CAGATGGTPLHF.

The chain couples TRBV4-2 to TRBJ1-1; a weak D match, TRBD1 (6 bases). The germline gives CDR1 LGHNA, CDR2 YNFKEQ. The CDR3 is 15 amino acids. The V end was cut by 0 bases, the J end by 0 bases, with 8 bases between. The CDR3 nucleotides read TGTGCCAGCAGCCAAGAGGGGGGCATGAACACTGAAGCTTTCTTT. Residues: CASSQEGGMNTEAFF.

Here the CDR3 DNA reads TGCGCCAGCAGGGGGACTAGCGGTTTAGGGTCCGGGGAGCTGTTTTTT. It yields the protein CASRGTSGLGSGELFF. The chain couples TRBV10-2 to TRBJ2-2, with 11 bases that match TRBD2. The CDR3 runs 16 residues. CDR1 and CDR2 from the germline V gene are WSHSY and SAAADI. Trimming removed 6 bases from V and 6 bases from J; junction bases left unmatched: 9.

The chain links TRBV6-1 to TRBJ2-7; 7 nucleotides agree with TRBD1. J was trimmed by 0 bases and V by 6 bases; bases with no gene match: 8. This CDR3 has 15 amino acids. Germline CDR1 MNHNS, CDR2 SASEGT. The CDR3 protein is CASSGTAYSSYEQYF. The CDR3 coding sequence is TGTGCCAGCAGCGGGACAGCATACAGCTCCTACGAGCAGTACTTC.

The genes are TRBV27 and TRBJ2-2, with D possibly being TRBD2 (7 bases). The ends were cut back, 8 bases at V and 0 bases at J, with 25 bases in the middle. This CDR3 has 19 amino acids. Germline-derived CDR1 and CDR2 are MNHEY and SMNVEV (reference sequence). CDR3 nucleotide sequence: TGTGCCAGCCAAAGACGGCGGGGGCGGGATGACGCGAACACCGGGGAGCTGTTTTTT. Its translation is CASQRRRGRDDANTGELFF.

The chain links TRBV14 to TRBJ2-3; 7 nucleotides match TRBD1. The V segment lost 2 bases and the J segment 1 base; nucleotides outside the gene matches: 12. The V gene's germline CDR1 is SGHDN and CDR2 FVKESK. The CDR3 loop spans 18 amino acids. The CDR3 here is CASSQPTPGTVGTDTQYF. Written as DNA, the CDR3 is TGTGCCAGCAGCCAACCGACCCCCGGGACAGTGGGCACAGATACGCAGTATTTT. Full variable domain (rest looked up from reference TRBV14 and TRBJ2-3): EAGVTQFPSHSVIEKGQTVTLRCDPISGHDNLYWYRRVMGKEIKFLLHFVKESKQDESGMPNNRFLAERTGGTYSTLKVQPAELEDSGVYFCASSQPTPGTVGTDTQYFGPGTRLTVL.

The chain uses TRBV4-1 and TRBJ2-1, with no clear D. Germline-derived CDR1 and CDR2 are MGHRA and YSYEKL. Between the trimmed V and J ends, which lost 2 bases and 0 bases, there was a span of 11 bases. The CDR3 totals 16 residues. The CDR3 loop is CASSQLVSYSYNEQFF. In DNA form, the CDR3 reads TGCGCCAGCAGCCAACTGGTCTCGTACTCCTACAATGAGCAGTTCTTC.

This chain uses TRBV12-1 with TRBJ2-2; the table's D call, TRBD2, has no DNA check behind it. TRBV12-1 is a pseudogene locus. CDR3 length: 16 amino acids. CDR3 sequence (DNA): TGTGCCAGCAGCCCCCCCCAGCTAGCGGGCACCGGGGAGCTGTTTTTT. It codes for CASSPPQLAGTGELFF.

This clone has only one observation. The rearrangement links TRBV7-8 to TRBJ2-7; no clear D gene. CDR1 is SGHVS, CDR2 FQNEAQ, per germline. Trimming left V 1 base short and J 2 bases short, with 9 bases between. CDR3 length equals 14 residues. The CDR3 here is CASSLVDPTYEQYF. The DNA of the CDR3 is TGTGCCAGCAGCTTAGTGGACCCTACCTACGAGCAGTACTTC.

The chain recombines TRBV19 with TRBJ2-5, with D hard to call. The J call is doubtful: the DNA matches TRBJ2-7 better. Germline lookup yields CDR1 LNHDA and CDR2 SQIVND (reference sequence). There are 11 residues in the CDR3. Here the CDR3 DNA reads TGTGCCAGTAAGGGCCTATACGAGCAGTACTTC. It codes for CASKGLYEQYF.